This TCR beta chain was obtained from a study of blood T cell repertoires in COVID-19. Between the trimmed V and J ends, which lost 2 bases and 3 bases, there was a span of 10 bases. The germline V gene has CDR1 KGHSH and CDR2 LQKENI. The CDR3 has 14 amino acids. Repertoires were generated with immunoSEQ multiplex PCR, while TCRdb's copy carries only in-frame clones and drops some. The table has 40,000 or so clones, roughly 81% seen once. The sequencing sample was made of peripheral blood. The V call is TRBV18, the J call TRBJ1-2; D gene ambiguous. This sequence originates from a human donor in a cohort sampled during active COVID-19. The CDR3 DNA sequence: TGTGCCAGCTCACCAAAAGTGGGAGACTATGGCTACACCTTC. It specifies CASSPKVGDYGYTF.